This T cell receptor beta chain was identified in a study of T cells in Graves' hyperthyroidism and ophthalmopathy. Whole-study findings and limits: Ophthalmopathy could be told apart from stable hyperthyroidism with a 13 V-J model.

Of note for this clonotype: Its antigen is as yet unknown.

Per germline, CDR1 SGHAT and CDR2 FQNNGV. Trimming took 1 base from V and 3 from J, leaving 7 bases between them. This CDR3 is 14 amino acids long. TCR beta CDR3 region amplification was performed from RNA transcripts. Using the HTBI primer set, a first-round RT-PCR was run on the TCR CDR3. TCRdb redid the calling of the multiplex PCR reads with MiXCR, one entry per CDR3 protein. The sample lists a few hundred thousand distinct CDR3 sequences, roughly an eighth seen once, with 30% to 35% in the top ten. The chain recombines TRBV11-2 with TRBJ1-3; D unclear. This TCR came from a woman in her thirties or forties with Graves' ophthalmopathy. What was sequenced was blood. The CDR3 coding sequence is TGTGCCAGCAGCTTAGTCTCCGTTGGAAACACCATATATTTT. It yields the protein CASSLVSVGNTIYF. Full variable domain (missing parts from reference TRBV11-2 and TRBJ1-3): EAGVAQSPRYKIIEKRQSVAFWCNPISGHATLYWYQQILGQGPKLLIQFQNNGVVDDSQLPKDRFSAERLKGVDSTLKIQPAKLEDSAVYLCASSLVSVGNTIYFGEGSWLTVV.